The 20 T cell receptor beta chains listed next were all sequenced from one sample in a study of blood T cell repertoires in COVID-19. Libraries were prepared by immunoSEQ multiplex PCR; TCRdb keeps only in-frame clonotypes and omits some of them. The table shows fewer than 200,000 clones, with about 87% occurring only once. The sequencing input was peripheral blood. Receptors were obtained from a man aged 40-55 years with active or convalescent COVID-19.

This chain joins TRBV30 and TRBJ1-2, with no clear D. V lost 3 bases and J 3 bases, leaving 8 bases between the germline ends. The CDR3 is 12 amino acids. Germline loops: CDR1 GTSNPN, CDR2 SVGIG (reference sequence). CDR3 loop: CAWRRAYYGYTF. CDR3 DNA: TGTGCCTGGAGGCGGGCCTACTATGGCTACACCTTC.

The rearrangement joins TRBV13 to TRBJ1-1; the D gene is possibly TRBD1 (5 bases). The CDR3 is 14 amino acids. Germline V gene lookup returns CDR1 PRHDT and CDR2 FYEKMQ (reference sequence). V was pared by 5 bases and J by 4 bases, with 14 bases between. The CDR3 reads CASSTDRKTTEAFF. As DNA, the CDR3 is TGTGCCAGCAGCACTGACAGAAAGACCACTGAAGCTTTCTTT. The variable domain in full, with the rest retrieved from reference TRBV13 and TRBJ1-1, is AAGVIQSPRHLIKEKRETATLKCYPIPRHDTVYWYQQGPGQDPQFLISFYEKMQSDKGSIPDRFSAQQFSDYHSELNMSSLELGDSALYFCASSTDRKTTEAFFGQGTRLTVV.

As concerns this clone: Other DNA sequences in the sample encode the same CDR3. This chain joins TRBV4-3 and TRBJ1-6; the D is unclear. Germline CDR1 LGHNA, CDR2 YSLEER. The CDR3 is made up of 16 amino acids. Deletions cut 0 bases from V and 0 bases from J, with 6 bases between. This CDR3 is CASSQDLSSYNSPLHF. Written as DNA, the CDR3 is TGCGCCAGCAGCCAAGACCTGAGCTCCTATAATTCACCCCTCCACTTT.

The chain joins TRBV4-1 to TRBJ2-7; 11 positions match TRBD2. J was trimmed by 3 bases and V by 3 bases; bases with no gene match: 7. CDR3 size: 16 residues. The germline V gene encodes CDR1 MGHRA and CDR2 YSYEKL. The CDR3 coding sequence is TGCGCCAGCAGCCAGACGGGACTAGCGGATTACTACGAGCAGTACTTC. Translated: CASSQTGLADYYEQYF.

The chain is built from TRBV13 and TRBJ1-1, with D possibly being TRBD1 (6 bases). CDR1 is PRHDT and CDR2 is FYEKMQ in the germline V gene (reference sequence). Trimming cost V 2 bases and J 4 bases, with 8 bases left between them. The CDR3 contains 13 residues. This CDR3 reads CASSLNRVTEAFF. CDR3 nucleotide sequence: TGTGCCAGCAGCTTAAACAGGGTCACTGAAGCTTTCTTT.

The chain uses TRBV5-1 and TRBJ1-2, with 9 bases identical to TRBD1. V lost 0 bases to trimming and J lost 4 bases; unmatched junction nucleotides: 4. The CDR3 sequence is 15 residues long. Germline V gene data show CDR1 as SGHRS and CDR2 as YFSETQ. CDR3 in DNA: TGCGCCAGCAGCTTGGAACAGGGGGCCAGCTATGGCTACACCTTC. It specifies CASSLEQGASYGYTF.

This chain links TRBV6-5 with TRBJ1-2; 7 nucleotides match TRBD1. Unmatched junction bases numbered 11, after V lost 8 bases and J lost 5 bases. The CDR3 covers 14 residues. The V gene's germline CDR1 is MNHEY and CDR2 SVGAGI. CDR3 in amino acids: CASRAPGQLYGYTF. For the CDR3, the DNA is TGTGCCAGCCGCGCCCCGGGACAGCTTTATGGCTACACCTTC.

This clone showed up just a few times. The chain couples TRBV6-5 to TRBJ1-3; D is unresolved. Germline V gene data show CDR1 as MNHEY and CDR2 as SVGAGI. The CDR3 is 15 residues long. Trimming took 2 bases from V and 4 from J, leaving 12 bases between them. The CDR3 is CASSYEAGAGNTIYF. CDR3 DNA sequence: TGTGCCAGCAGTTACGAGGCGGGAGCCGGAAACACCATATATTTT.

This clone was seen more than once but under ten times. The chain employs TRBV6-2 or TRBV6-3 and TRBJ2-3; a weak D match, TRBD2 (7 bases). CDR3 length: 16 residues. V gave up 6 bases and J gave up 4 bases, with 20 bases separating them. Germline V lookup: CDR1 MNHEY, CDR2 SVGEGT. The CDR3 DNA follows: TGTGCCAGCAGCCGCCGGGGGGCAGATGGGGCAGATACGCAGTATTTT. This sequence encodes CASSRRGADGADTQYF.

This chain joins TRBV30 and TRBJ1-1, with unresolved D. Germline CDR1 reads GTSNPN; CDR2 reads SVGIG (reference sequence). Trimming left V 1 base short and J 11 bases short, with 11 bases between. There are 11 residues in the CDR3. CDR3 loop: CAWSDSGRAFF. The DNA of the CDR3 is TGTGCCTGGAGTGACTCCGGGAGGGCTTTCTTT.

Of note for this clone: The same CDR3 can be traced to other DNA sequences in this sample. The V and J genes are TRBV2 and TRBJ2-1, with 10 bases identical to TRBD1. The CDR3 has 14 residues. Germline V gene data show CDR1 as SNHLY and CDR2 as FYNNEI. J lost 5 bases, V lost 5 bases, and 3 bases had no gene match. The CDR3 region has the DNA TGTGCCAGCAGTCGGGACAGGGGAGACAATGAGCAGTTCTTC. It is translated as CASSRDRGDNEQFF.

V gene TRBV19 combines with J gene TRBJ1-5, with 8 positions matching TRBD1. The CDR3 covers 15 residues. Germline-derived CDR1 and CDR2 are LNHDA and SQIVND (reference sequence). J was trimmed by 4 bases and V by 7 bases; bases with no gene match: 9. The CDR3 DNA reads as TGTGCCAGTAAGACTTCGGACAGGGCGAATCAGCCCCAGCATTTT. Amino acids: CASKTSDRANQPQHF. The full variable domain, its missing parts supplied by reference TRBV19 and TRBJ1-5, is DGGITQSPKYLFRKEGQNVTLSCEQNLNHDAMYWYRQDPGQGLRLIYYSQIVNDFQKGDIAEGYSVSREKKESFPLTVTSAQKNPTAFYLCASKTSDRANQPQHFGDGTRLSIL.

The chain couples TRBV3-1 (or the pseudogene TRBV3-2) to TRBJ2-7, with D maybe TRBD2 (5 bases). V lost 0 bases and J 2 bases, leaving 11 bases between the germline ends. The CDR3 contains 15 residues. Germline V gene data show CDR1 as LGHDT and CDR2 as YNNKEL (reference sequence). The CDR3 nucleotides read TGTGCCAGCAGCCAAGAGAGGGAAAGGGCCTACGAGCAGTACTTC. Protein sequence: CASSQERERAYEQYF.

The chain is built from TRBV5-5 and TRBJ1-1; D is uncertain. This CDR3 contains 14 residues. Trimming left V 0 bases short and J 6 bases short, with 12 bases between. Germline lookup yields CDR1 SGHKS and CDR2 YYEKEE (reference sequence). CDR3 region: CASSLGPGSSEAFF. CDR3 DNA sequence: TGTGCCAGCAGCTTGGGTCCGGGGTCCTCTGAAGCTTTCTTT.

The genes are TRBV3-1 (or the pseudogene TRBV3-2) and TRBJ1-1; D call uncertain. Trimming took 5 bases from V and 4 from J, leaving 20 bases between them. Germline V gives CDR1 LGHDT, CDR2 YNNKEL (reference sequence). CDR3 size: 16 residues. CDR3: CASSSFSSPGSTEAFF. CDR3 nucleotide sequence: TGTGCCAGCAGCTCGTTCTCATCGCCAGGTAGCACTGAAGCTTTCTTT.

The chain links TRBV3-1 (or the pseudogene TRBV3-2) to TRBJ2-7; 10 nucleotides agree with TRBD1. J was trimmed by 1 base and V by 6 bases; bases with no gene match: 6. Germline assignment: CDR1 LGHDT and CDR2 YNNKEL (reference sequence). This CDR3 is built from 15 residues. This chain's CDR3 is CASRSTGGVSYEQYF. The CDR3 DNA reads TGTGCCAGCAGATCGACAGGGGGCGTATCCTACGAGCAGTACTTC.

This clone occurred once. The J gene is TRBJ2-5, the V gene TRBV28; a weak D match, TRBD2 (6 bases). V was pared by 3 bases and J by 4 bases, with 27 bases between. The germline CDR1 and CDR2 sequences are MDHEN and SYDVKM. The CDR3 length is 19 residues. The CDR3 nucleotides read TGTGCCAGCAGTTTCCCCTTTCACCGGGACTTGCTTCGGTCAGAGACCCAGTACTTC. Its translation: CASSFPFHRDLLRSETQYF. Combining the CDR3 with reference TRBV28 and TRBJ2-5 gives the whole variable domain DVKVTQSSRYLVKRTGEKVFLECVQDMDHENMFWYRQDPGLGLRLIYFSYDVKMKEKGDIPEGYSVSREKKERFSLILESASTNQTSMYLCASSFPFHRDLLRSETQYFGPGTRLLVL.

This sequence joins TRBV2 and TRBJ1-4, with TRBD1 as a possible D gene (5 bases). V was trimmed by 4 bases and J by 7 bases, leaving 10 bases between them. CDR3 length: 13 amino acids. Germline V gene data show CDR1 as SNHLY and CDR2 as FYNNEI. Here the CDR3 DNA reads TGTGCCAGCAGTGGGACACGCAGTGAAAAACTGTTTTTT. This gives the protein CASSGTRSEKLFF.

V and J are TRBV18 and TRBJ1-2; 7 positions match TRBD1. This CDR3 contains 15 residues. The trim removed 2 bases at V and 4 bases at J, leaving 7 bases unmatched. Looked up from germline, CDR1 is KGHSH and CDR2 is LQKENI. This CDR3 reads CASSPSGGKGYGYTF. CDR3 DNA sequence: TGTGCCAGCTCACCATCAGGGGGTAAAGGCTATGGCTACACCTTC.

The V and J genes are TRBV6-5 and TRBJ1-2; D may be TRBD1 (5 bases). The CDR3 covers 14 residues. From germline, CDR1 is MNHEY and CDR2 SVGAGI. V was cut by 3 bases and J by 2 bases, with 10 bases left in between. CDR3 loop: CASSYYKGNYGYTF. CDR3 DNA: TGTGCCAGCAGTTATTATAAGGGGAACTATGGCTACACCTTC.